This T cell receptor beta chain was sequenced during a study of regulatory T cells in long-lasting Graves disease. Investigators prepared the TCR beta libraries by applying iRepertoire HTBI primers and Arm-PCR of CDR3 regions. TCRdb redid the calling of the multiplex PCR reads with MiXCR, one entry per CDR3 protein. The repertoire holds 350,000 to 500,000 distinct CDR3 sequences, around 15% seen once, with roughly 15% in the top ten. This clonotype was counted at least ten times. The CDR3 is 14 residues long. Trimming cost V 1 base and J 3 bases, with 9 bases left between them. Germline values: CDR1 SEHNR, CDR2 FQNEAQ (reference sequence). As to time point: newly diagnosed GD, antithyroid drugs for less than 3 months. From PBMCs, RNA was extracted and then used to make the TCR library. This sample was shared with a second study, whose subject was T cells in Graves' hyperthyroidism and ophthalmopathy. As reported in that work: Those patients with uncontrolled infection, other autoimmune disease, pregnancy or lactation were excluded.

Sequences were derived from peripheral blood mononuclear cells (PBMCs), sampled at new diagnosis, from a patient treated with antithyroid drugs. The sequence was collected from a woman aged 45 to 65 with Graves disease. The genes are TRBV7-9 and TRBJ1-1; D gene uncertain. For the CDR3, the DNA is TGTGCCAGCAGCTTAGTAGGGTCAGACACTGAAGCTTTCTTT. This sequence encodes CASSLVGSDTEAFF.